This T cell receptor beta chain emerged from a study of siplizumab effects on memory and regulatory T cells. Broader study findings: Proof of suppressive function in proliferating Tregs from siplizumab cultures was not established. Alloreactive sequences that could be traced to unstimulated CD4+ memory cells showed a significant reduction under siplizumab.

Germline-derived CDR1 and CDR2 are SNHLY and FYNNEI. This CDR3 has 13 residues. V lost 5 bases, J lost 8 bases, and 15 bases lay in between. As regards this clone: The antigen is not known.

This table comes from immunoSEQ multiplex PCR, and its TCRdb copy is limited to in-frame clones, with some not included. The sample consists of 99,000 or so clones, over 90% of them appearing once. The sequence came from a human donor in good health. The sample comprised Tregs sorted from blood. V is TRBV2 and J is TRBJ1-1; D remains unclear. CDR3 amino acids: CASSPLERKEAFF. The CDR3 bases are TGTGCCAGCAGTCCCTTGGAGCGAAAGGAAGCTTTCTTT.